A selection of T cell receptor beta chains follows, all from one sample in a study of blood T cell repertoires in COVID-19. Here immunoSEQ multiplex PCR was the method, and the copy in TCRdb shows in-frame clones only, minus some. Found here are 23,000 or so clones, under 90% of them singletons; the top ten hold about 7%. The sequenced sample consisted of peripheral blood. Receptors originate from an older man with acute or convalescent COVID-19. CDR3s include the opening cysteine and the closing phenylalanine or tryptophan. Fields, in order: V gene, D gene, clone size, J gene, CDR3 DNA, CDR3 protein. The D gene is left open where the match is weak. Where a row states a size, it is once, few, many or the class of an expanded clone; other rows omit it.

V gene: TRBV14; D gene: .; clone size: few; J gene: TRBJ2-7; CDR3 DNA: TGTGCCAGCAGCTCTAGGACAGCCTTGGGAGGGTCCTACGAGCAGTACTTC; CDR3 protein: CASSSRTALGGSYEQYF
V gene: TRBV9; D gene: TRBD1; clone size: once; J gene: TRBJ1-3; CDR3 DNA: TGTGCCAGCAGCGTAGTTGGACAGGGGATGGACACCATATATTTT; CDR3 protein: CASSVVGQGMDTIYF
V gene: TRBV7-2; D gene: .; clone size: .; J gene: TRBJ1-2; CDR3 DNA: TGTGCCAGCAGCCCCCCGGGACAAAGGGCCTACACCTTC; CDR3 protein: CASSPPGQRAYTF
V gene: TRBV7-9; D gene: TRBD1; clone size: once; J gene: TRBJ1-2; CDR3 DNA: TGTGCCAGCAGCTTAGTTGTACAGGGGTCTGGCTACACCTTC; CDR3 protein: CASSLVVQGSGYTF
V gene: TRBV11-3; D gene: .; clone size: .; J gene: TRBJ2-3; CDR3 DNA: TGTGCCAGCAGCCCACTAGGGAAGACAGATACGCAGTATTTT; CDR3 protein: CASSPLGKTDTQYF
V gene: TRBV3-1/TRBV3-2; D gene: .; clone size: few; J gene: TRBJ1-6; CDR3 DNA: TGTGCCAGCAGCCAAGATCCCCGACTCTGCTCCTATAATTCACCCCTCCACTTT; CDR3 protein: CASSQDPRLCSYNSPLHF
V gene: TRBV15; D gene: TRBD1; clone size: .; J gene: TRBJ1-1; CDR3 DNA: TGTGCCACCAGCCGGCGACAGGGCGTGGCTTTCTTT; CDR3 protein: CATSRRQGVAFF
V gene: TRBV19; D gene: .; clone size: .; J gene: TRBJ2-6; CDR3 DNA: TGTGCCAGTAGTATATGGGCACAGGGTGGGCGTCGAGCGGCCAACGTCCTGACTTTC; CDR3 protein: CASSIWAQGGRRAANVLTF
V gene: TRBV5-1; D gene: .; clone size: .; J gene: TRBJ1-2; CDR3 DNA: TGCGCCAGCGGTTTGCGGTCGGATAATGGCTACACCTTC; CDR3 protein: CASGLRSDNGYTF
V gene: TRBV2; D gene: .; clone size: .; J gene: TRBJ1-2; CDR3 DNA: TGTGCCAGCAGTGAAGGCCCGGGTCGGGGCTATGGCTACACCTTC; CDR3 protein: CASSEGPGRGYGYTF
V gene: TRBV6-5; D gene: TRBD1; clone size: .; J gene: TRBJ2-1; CDR3 DNA: TGTGCCAGCAGTTACTCCGGACAGGGGAACAATGAGCAGTTCTTC; CDR3 protein: CASSYSGQGNNEQFF
V gene: TRBV5-1; D gene: .; clone size: .; J gene: TRBJ2-3; CDR3 DNA: TGCGCCAGCAGCTACTTTATGAGCACAGATACGCAGTATTTT; CDR3 protein: CASSYFMSTDTQYF
V gene: TRBV6-2/TRBV6-3; D gene: .; clone size: .; J gene: TRBJ1-2; CDR3 DNA: TGTGCCAGCAGTCCCGCCGCCGACAGAACCTATGGCTACACCTTC; CDR3 protein: CASSPAADRTYGYTF
V gene: TRBV6-2/TRBV6-3; D gene: .; clone size: few; J gene: TRBJ2-3; CDR3 DNA: TGTGCCAGCAGTTCCCGACGGCGGGCGCACACAGATACGCAGTATTTT; CDR3 protein: CASSSRRRAHTDTQYF
V gene: TRBV29-1; D gene: TRBD1; clone size: .; J gene: TRBJ1-2; CDR3 DNA: TGCAGCGTCCCGGGACAGGGGGCCAACTATGGCTACACCTTC; CDR3 protein: CSVPGQGANYGYTF
V gene: TRBV28; D gene: .; clone size: .; J gene: TRBJ2-1; CDR3 DNA: TGTGCCAGCGCGGAGGCGAATGAGCAGTTCTTC; CDR3 protein: CASAEANEQFF
V gene: TRBV24-1; D gene: TRBD2; clone size: .; J gene: TRBJ2-3; CDR3 DNA: TGTGCCACCAGTGATTTGCGGGGGGTGGGAGCAGATACGCAGTATTTT; CDR3 protein: CATSDLRGVGADTQYF
V gene: TRBV5-6; D gene: TRBD2; clone size: .; J gene: TRBJ2-5; CDR3 DNA: TGTGCCAGCACCCCGGGGCGGGGGAGGGGTATGGAGACCCAGTACTTC; CDR3 protein: CASTPGRGRGMETQYF
V gene: TRBV3-1/TRBV3-2; D gene: .; clone size: .; J gene: TRBJ1-1; CDR3 DNA: TGTGCCAGCAGCCAAGGCAGACTAGGGAACACTGAAGCTTTCTTT; CDR3 protein: CASSQGRLGNTEAFF
V gene: TRBV11-2; D gene: .; clone size: .; J gene: TRBJ1-1; CDR3 DNA: TGTGCCAGCAGCTTAGTCCTGTCGCCACCGGGCACTGAAGCTTTCTTT; CDR3 protein: CASSLVLSPPGTEAFF
V gene: TRBV10-3; D gene: TRBD2; clone size: .; J gene: TRBJ2-5; CDR3 DNA: TGTGCCATCAGTGAGGCGGGGGGCGCAGAGACCCAGTACTTC; CDR3 protein: CAISEAGGAETQYF
V gene: TRBV19; D gene: TRBD1; clone size: .; J gene: TRBJ1-5; CDR3 DNA: TGTGCCAGTAGTACCACGGGACAGCCGAATCAGCCCCAGCATTTT; CDR3 protein: CASSTTGQPNQPQHF
V gene: TRBV19; D gene: .; clone size: .; J gene: TRBJ1-2; CDR3 DNA: TGTGCCAGTACCACCTGGGCAGCTAACTATGGCTACACCTTC; CDR3 protein: CASTTWAANYGYTF
V gene: TRBV6-5; D gene: .; clone size: .; J gene: TRBJ1-3; CDR3 DNA: TGTGCCAGCAGCCACAGGGCCCCTTCTGGAAACACCATATATTTT; CDR3 protein: CASSHRAPSGNTIYF
V gene: TRBV3-1/TRBV3-2; D gene: .; clone size: .; J gene: TRBJ2-5; CDR3 DNA: TGTGCCAGCCGCGAAGAGACCCAGTACTTC; CDR3 protein: CASREETQYF
V gene: TRBV6-5; D gene: .; clone size: .; J gene: TRBJ1-3; CDR3 DNA: TGTGCCAGCAGACGGAACCAGGGAGGGGGAAACACCATATATTTT; CDR3 protein: CASRRNQGGGNTIYF
V gene: TRBV19; D gene: TRBD2; clone size: .; J gene: TRBJ2-3; CDR3 DNA: TGTGCCAGTAGTATCGGGACTAGCGGGTCCCCTAGCACAGATACGCAGTATTTT; CDR3 protein: CASSIGTSGSPSTDTQYF
V gene: TRBV19; D gene: TRBD1; clone size: .; J gene: TRBJ1-1; CDR3 DNA: TGTGCCAGTAGTACGGGACAGGGGATGAACACTGAAGCTTTCTTT; CDR3 protein: CASSTGQGMNTEAFF
V gene: TRBV24-1; D gene: .; clone size: .; J gene: TRBJ2-2; CDR3 DNA: TGTGCCACCAGTTCGAACCCGGGGACCGGGGAGCTGTTTTTT; CDR3 protein: CATSSNPGTGELFF
V gene: TRBV14; D gene: .; clone size: .; J gene: TRBJ1-1; CDR3 DNA: TGTGCCAGCAGCCCCCGGGCGAGGCGGGTGAACACTGAAGCTTTCTTT; CDR3 protein: CASSPRARRVNTEAFF
V gene: TRBV5-4; D gene: TRBD2; clone size: .; J gene: TRBJ2-3; CDR3 DNA: TGTGCCAGCAGCTTCAAGCGGGGGACAGATACGCAGTATTTT; CDR3 protein: CASSFKRGTDTQYF
V gene: TRBV7-9; D gene: .; clone size: .; J gene: TRBJ2-1; CDR3 DNA: TGTGCCAGCAGCCTAAGTTCCAATGAGCAGTTCTTC; CDR3 protein: CASSLSSNEQFF
V gene: TRBV28; D gene: TRBD1; clone size: once; J gene: TRBJ2-5; CDR3 DNA: TGTGCCAGCAGTTTATCGGGGACAGTCCAAGAGACCCAGTACTTC; CDR3 protein: CASSLSGTVQETQYF
V gene: TRBV6-5; D gene: .; clone size: medium-sized; J gene: TRBJ2-5; CDR3 DNA: TGTGCCAGCGGCAGAGGGACCCAGTACTTC; CDR3 protein: CASGRGTQYF
V gene: TRBV7-7; D gene: TRBD2; clone size: once; J gene: TRBJ2-1; CDR3 DNA: TGTGCTAGCAGCCGACTAGCGGGGGGATACAATGAGCAGTTCTTC; CDR3 protein: CASSRLAGGYNEQFF
V gene: TRBV18; D gene: .; clone size: .; J gene: TRBJ1-6; CDR3 DNA: TGTGCCAGCTCACCCCAGGGGTTGGATTCACCCCTCCACTTT; CDR3 protein: CASSPQGLDSPLHF
V gene: TRBV3-1/TRBV3-2; D gene: TRBD2; clone size: once; J gene: TRBJ2-3; CDR3 DNA: TGTGCCAGCAGCCAAGTGGGGGGACTAGCCACAGATACGCAGTATTTT; CDR3 protein: CASSQVGGLATDTQYF